This TCR beta chain is from a study of cytomegalovirus exposure and HLA in healthy donors (dated by TCRdb to the late 2010s). Notes on the research overall: In an earlier analysis of 550 to 750 of the donors, around 290 Gb of sequence data and 90 million to 130 million unique TCR beta sequences from some 170 million T cells were reported. The study used immunosequencing to profile the T cell repertoires of approximately 690 subjects and linked those repertoires to cytomegalovirus serostatus. An earlier analysis of 587 of the donors used high-throughput TCR beta sequencing to judge whether each TCR beta V gene segment behaved as functional or pseudogenic. High-throughput TCR immunosequencing, statistical association of individual TCRs with disease status, and machine learning were combined to predict cytomegalovirus infection status. Every repertoire in the discovery cohort had been generated on one and the same sequencing platform. A later genetic analysis used genome-wide SNP genotypes for about three fifths of the roughly 700 donors, treating that subset as a discovery cohort. The aim of the study was to test whether cataloging public T cell receptors could identify signatures of past pathogen exposure. HLA typing included class I and class II loci at four-digit resolution. Among around 400 genotyped donors of the cohort, an average of about 240,000 unique TCR beta nucleotide sequences were sequenced per donor, about a sixth of them non-productive. To study patterns of TCR occurrence, a later analysis re-analyzed previously published TCR beta repertoires from hundreds of donors and added high-resolution HLA genotyping. Several DR-DQ haplotypes were handled as single units for association and clustering, since linkage in the cohort was strong. The genetic ancestry cluster associated with self-reported Caucasian donors included around four fifths of the 398 genotyped donors. Alongside the repertoire data, information on donor age, sex, ethnicity and CMV serostatus was compiled. The number of donors typed differed by locus, with about 629-640 for A, B, C, DRB1 and DQB1, 522 for DQA1, nearly 610 for DPA1, and some 440 for DPB1. Approximately 300 gigabases of sequencing data and roughly 81 million unique TCR sequences made up an early release that covered approximately 650 HLA-typed donors. Rather than using new phenotypic data, the later analysis identified candidate immune exposures from TCR beta sequences and from how often those sequences occurred across donors. A separate validation cohort of about 110 different subjects was used in addition to the 666-subject first cohort.

The CDR3, from cysteine to phenylalanine, totals 15 residues. Only the CDR3 DNA is retained, 45 bases long and in frame from the first base. Deletion took 1 base off V and 4 bases off J, with a span of 13 bases between the germline ends. As encoded in the germline V gene, CDR1 is SNHLY while CDR2 is FYNNEI. Libraries were prepared through the immunoSEQ multiplex PCR assay. For the multiplex PCR, a mixture combining 60 forward primers for TCR Vbeta segments and 13 reverse primers for TCR Jbeta segments was used. A multiplex PCR assay on genomic DNA amplified the CDR3 region of rearranged TCR beta genes. The amplified TCR beta libraries were sequenced on the Illumina HiSeq System as 87-base-pair reads. On the authors' methods: Across the 670 or so repertoires, a later analysis counted tens of millions of unique TCR beta chains, 9.5 million to 12 million of which were shared by at least two donors. A nearest-neighbor algorithm error-corrected the raw reads and collapsed the reads into unique sequences, merging closely related sequences to remove PCR and sequencing errors. Alignment of CDR3 sequences to IMGT reference sequences was used to assign V, D and J gene segments. For a sequence to be retained, a match of at least six nucleotides was required to both a V gene segment and a J gene segment. Rearrangements were classified as productive when the CDR3 lacked stop codons and remained in frame with V and J, and all other rearrangements were classified as non-productive. CDR3 was defined according to IMGT convention as the region running from the second conserved V-encoded cysteine to the conserved J-encoded phenylalanine. Sequences without an unambiguous match to a single V gene segment were excluded from the earlier analysis of 500 to 700 of the donors. In an earlier analysis of some 590 of the donors, a V segment was called functional when productive rearrangements were above 56.7%, and segregating when the standard deviation between donors exceeded 5%. A statistical classification framework was developed to diagnose cytomegalovirus status using the catalog of TCR beta chain sequences. In a later analysis, V and J genes were assigned by comparing TCR nucleotide sequences against IMGT/GENE-DB human TR gene sequences. Using the TCRdist pipeline, a later analysis assigned CDR3 sequences along with most-parsimonious VDJ recombination scenarios. A later analysis defined each TCR beta chain by its CDR3 amino acid sequence plus V-gene family, and excluded reads lacking a unique V-gene family. A later analysis removed nearly 600 highly shared, low-generation-probability nucleotide sequences to deal with suspected cross-contamination and a sequencing artifact. A later analysis calculated a clonal expansion index for each public chain from normalized within-repertoire ranks of inferred template counts. In a later analysis, generation probabilities were computed using a VDJ recombination model fitted to out-of-frame rearrangements, and the results were checked against IGoR. Hypergeometric tests were used in a later analysis to score TCR-TCR, TCR-HLA and TCR-CMV co-occurrence, with a repertoire-size bias correction applied to the TCR pairs. A later analysis estimated false discovery rates by permuting HLA or CMV assignments 20 times. In a later analysis, co-occurring TCRs were grouped using DBSCAN, and TCRdist sequence similarity was added for clustering within HLA-allele-positive subsets. For co-occurrence clustering, repertoires with fewer than 30,000 or more than 120,000 public chains were excluded, along with a handful of repertoires with anomalous nucleotide sharing. TCRdb obtained this table from immuneACCESS and retained in-frame rearrangements with V and J assigned. These tables miss some clones; where compared with another copy, unresolved V genes account for less than half of the shortfall, and the remainder is unexplained. Clone size and V and J calls were adopted from that table, with D and trimming inferred from the DNA. The sample data list some 240,000 clones, and around 90% of these were observed just once. About 1.5% of the sample belongs to the ten largest clones.

The cohort comprised some 700 healthy bone marrow donors. At the time of sampling, all cohort members were nominally healthy, though unrecorded immune exposures were likely present. The donor tested CMV seronegative and was one of the 352 seronegative cohort members. Every donor gave a peripheral blood sample, and the peripheral blood mononuclear cells from that sample were used for TCR beta sequencing. The Qiagen DNeasy Blood Extraction Kit was used to extract genomic DNA from the blood cell samples. What the research found in general, with its limitations: In a later analysis, TCR association rates were found to vary across HLA loci, with the most associated TCRs seen for DRB1 alleles and the fewest for HLA-C alleles. In an earlier analysis of some 550 of the donors, most TCR beta V segments were observed in productive rearrangements about 87% or about 30% of the time, broadly matching IMGT annotations. A group of highly shared sequence variants was considered likely to be a technical artifact of the sequencing pipeline. A later analysis found that HLA-associated TCR beta chains were more clonally expanded and had lower generation probabilities than equally common non-associated chains. The cohort was sequenced for TCR beta chains only, and without alpha or paired-chain data the features that could be detected were limited. A further reported finding was that TCR beta sequences accurately predicted the HLA-A and HLA-B alleles for most subjects in the first cohort. In vitro tests confirmed that a few of the cytomegalovirus-associated TCR beta chains recognize cytomegalovirus antigens. A later analysis found that most CMV-associated TCR beta chains appeared HLA-restricted, with HLA associations seemingly driven largely by CMV exposure. HLA typing was unavailable for some donors at each locus, so association tests used only the typed subset. The earlier analysis of almost 600 of the donors excluded approximately 15 rarely observed V segments, including chromosome 9 orphons, because counts were too low. A later analysis associated 16,951 TCR beta sequences with specific HLA alleles at a false discovery rate of 0.05. When HLA alleles, especially DR and DQ, strongly co-occurred, TCR associations were difficult to assign to individual alleles. For the cohort, immune exposure information was limited to CMV serostatus. The study listed approximately 150 TCR beta chains as associated with cytomegalovirus. A later analysis reported that several top co-occurrence clusters appeared linked to parvovirus B19, influenza, CMV and Epstein-Barr virus. Roughly uniform sequencing depth across donors was assumed in presence/absence analyses, although this assumption may not hold. Compared with the roughly 700-donor mean, donors in an Asian-associated ancestry cluster had fewer N-insertions in productive TCRs, according to a later genetic analysis. The classifier was reported to diagnose cytomegalovirus status with high specificity and sensitivity in both the original cohort and the validation cohort. It was suggested by the authors that the approach could potentially be generalized to other disease states and immunological phenotypes. V-gene and J-gene trimming of TCR beta chains was associated with a missense DCLRE1C variant in a later genetic analysis, and the association was replicated in an independent cohort. Correlated functional status among segregating V segments might reflect linkage disequilibrium, but an unknown experimental factor could not be ruled out. The 87-base-pair reads could not distinguish some IMGT-functional V segments, including TRBV6-2 and TRBV6-3, so those segments were excluded. Most TCR sequences were seen in very few donors, while some public TCRs were found in many individuals.

This clone was detected only once. No antigen is known for it. No base qualities exist here, and no much larger clone lies one base off it. Sequencing input: PBMCs. The V gene is TRBV2 and the J gene is TRBJ1-2, with the D segment identity uncertain. This clonotype originated in a girl aged 2-10 years in good health and CMV-seronegative. The CDR3 amino acid sequence is: CASSEVSTSVYGYTF. The DNA sequence is TGTGCCAGCAGTGAAGTTTCAACCAGTGTCTATGGCTACACCTTC. Full variable domain (CDR3 extended with the reference TRBV2 and TRBJ1-2 proteins): EPEVTQTPSHQVTQMGQEVILRCVPISNHLYFYWYRQILGQKVEFLVSFYNNEISEKSEIFDDQFSVERPDGSNFTLKIRSTKLEDSAMYFCASSEVSTSVYGYTFGSGTRLTVV.